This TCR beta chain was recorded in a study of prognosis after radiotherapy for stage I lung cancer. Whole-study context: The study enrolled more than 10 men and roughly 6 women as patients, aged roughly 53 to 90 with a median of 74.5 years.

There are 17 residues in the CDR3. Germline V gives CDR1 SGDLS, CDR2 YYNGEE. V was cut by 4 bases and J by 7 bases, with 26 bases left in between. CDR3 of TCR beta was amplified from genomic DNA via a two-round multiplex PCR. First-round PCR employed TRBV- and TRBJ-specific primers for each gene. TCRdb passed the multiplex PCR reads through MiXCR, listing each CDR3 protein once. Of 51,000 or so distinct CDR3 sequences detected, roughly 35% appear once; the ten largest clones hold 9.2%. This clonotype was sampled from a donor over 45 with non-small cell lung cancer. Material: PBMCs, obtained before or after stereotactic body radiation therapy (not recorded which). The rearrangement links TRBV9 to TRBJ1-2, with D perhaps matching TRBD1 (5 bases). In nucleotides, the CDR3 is TGTGCCAGCAGCCGAGGGGTGACCCCACTCCAAGGTGGTGGCTACACCTTC. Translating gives CASSRGVTPLQGGGYTF. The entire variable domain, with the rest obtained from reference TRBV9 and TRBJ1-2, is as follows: DSGVTQTPKHLITATGQRVTLRCSPRSGDLSVYWYQQSLDQGLQFLIQYYNGEERAKGNILERFSAQQFPDLHSELNLSSLELGDSALYFCASSRGVTPLQGGGYTFGSGTRLTVV.